This TCR beta chain is drawn from a study of prognosis after radiotherapy for stage I lung cancer. Whole-study context: April 2018 to January 2019 saw enrollment of stage I non-small cell lung cancer patients.

Two-round multiplex PCR, the amplification method, yielded TCR beta CDR3 from genomic DNA. Individual primers that were specific to each TRBV and TRBJ gene served in first-round PCR. One entry per CDR3 protein, called by TCRdb with MiXCR from the multiplex PCR reads. This table holds nearly 25,000 distinct CDR3 sequences, roughly 34% found once. This clonotype was picked up many times. Peripheral blood, approximately 6 milliliters per draw, was collected at each of two time points. This CDR3 region has 15 residues. Trimming cost V 1 base and J 6 bases; bases outside gene matches: 6. Germline values: CDR1 MNHEY, CDR2 SVGAGI.

The TCR sequence derives from a donor older than 45 with non-small cell lung cancer. Sample: PBMCs, taken before or after stereotactic body radiation therapy (not recorded which). The V call is TRBV6-5, the J call TRBJ2-1; the match to TRBD2 covers 7 bases. The CDR3 DNA is TGTGCCAGCAGTTACTACCCCGGGGGGATCAATGAGCAGTTCTTC. Translated: CASSYYPGGINEQFF.